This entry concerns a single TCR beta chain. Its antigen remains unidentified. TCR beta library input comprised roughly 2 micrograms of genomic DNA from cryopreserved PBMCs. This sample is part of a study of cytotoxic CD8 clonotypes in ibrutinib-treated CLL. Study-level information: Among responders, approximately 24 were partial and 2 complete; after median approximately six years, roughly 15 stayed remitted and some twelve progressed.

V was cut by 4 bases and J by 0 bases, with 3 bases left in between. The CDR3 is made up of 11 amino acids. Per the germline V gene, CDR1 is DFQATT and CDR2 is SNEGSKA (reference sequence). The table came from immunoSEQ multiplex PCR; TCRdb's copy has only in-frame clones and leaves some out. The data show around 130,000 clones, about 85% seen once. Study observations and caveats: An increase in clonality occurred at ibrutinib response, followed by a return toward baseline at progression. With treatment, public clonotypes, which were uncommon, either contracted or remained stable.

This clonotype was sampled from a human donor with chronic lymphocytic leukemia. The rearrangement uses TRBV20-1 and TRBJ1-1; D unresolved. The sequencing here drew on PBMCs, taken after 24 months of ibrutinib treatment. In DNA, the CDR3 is TGCAGTGCTAAGGTGAACACTGAAGCTTTCTTT. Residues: CSAKVNTEAFF.